The following is a TCR beta chain sequence with its context. This specimen belongs to a study of blood T cell repertoires in COVID-19. Study in general: The United States, Italy and Spain supplied acute and convalescent COVID-19 samples.

TCRdb's copy holds only in-frame clones and misses some; the assay was immunoSEQ multiplex PCR. This sample has under 250,000 clones, with more than 75% found just once. V gave up 7 bases and J gave up 1 base, with 10 bases separating them. Germline V gene data show CDR1 as LGHNT and CDR2 as FRNRAP. This CDR3 is built from 13 residues. The receptor's source is a woman in her 40s with acute or convalescent COVID-19. The chain joins TRBV12-5 to TRBJ1-1, with a weak D call TRBD1 (6 bases). The sample was peripheral blood. CDR3 in DNA: TGTGCTAGTGCGCTGGACAGGAACACTGAAGCTTTCTTT. It encodes CASALDRNTEAFF.